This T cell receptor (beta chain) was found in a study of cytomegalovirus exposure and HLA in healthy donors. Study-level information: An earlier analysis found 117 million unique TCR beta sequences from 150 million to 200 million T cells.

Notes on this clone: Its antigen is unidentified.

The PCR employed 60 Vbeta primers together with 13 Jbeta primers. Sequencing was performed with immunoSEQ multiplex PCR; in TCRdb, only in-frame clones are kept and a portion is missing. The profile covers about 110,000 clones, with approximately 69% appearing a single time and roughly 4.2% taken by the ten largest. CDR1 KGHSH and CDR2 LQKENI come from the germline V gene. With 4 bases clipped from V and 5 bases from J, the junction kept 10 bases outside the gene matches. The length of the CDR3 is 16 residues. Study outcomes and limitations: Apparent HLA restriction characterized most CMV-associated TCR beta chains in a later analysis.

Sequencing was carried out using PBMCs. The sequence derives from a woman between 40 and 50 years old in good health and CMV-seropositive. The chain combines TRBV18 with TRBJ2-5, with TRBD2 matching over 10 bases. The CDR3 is CASSRLAGDVRETQYF. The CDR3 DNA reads TGTGCCAGCTCACGCCTAGCGGGAGACGTCAGGGAGACCCAGTACTTC.